This TCR beta chain was profiled in a study of cytomegalovirus exposure and HLA in healthy donors. Study-wide results and limits: CMV antigen specificity of three CMV-associated chains was confirmed in vitro. The authors enumerated 150 to 200 TCR beta chains as linked to cytomegalovirus. It was reportedly the case that the classifier diagnosed cytomegalovirus status with high specificity and sensitivity.

A note on this clone: The antigen is undetermined.

While the first cohort had 600 to 800 subjects, the donors belonged to the separate validation cohort of about 130 subjects. Profiling relied on immunoSEQ multiplex PCR, and the TCRdb table lists in-frame clones only, not all of them. The sample holds 100,000 to 150,000 clones, roughly nine tenths seen once. Trimming at V came to 5 bases and at J to 5 bases, leaving 4 bases not matched to a gene. This CDR3 is 14 amino acids long. The germline CDR1 and CDR2 sequences are LNHDA and SQIVND (reference sequence). The rearrangement joins TRBV19 to TRBJ2-4; the match to TRBD1 covers 9 bases. The sequenced sample was PBMCs. The source of this sequence is a young woman in good health and CMV-seronegative. The CDR3 reads CASSPWTGENIQYF. Here the CDR3 DNA reads TGTGCCAGTAGTCCGTGGACAGGGGAAAACATTCAGTACTTC.